This note documents a single T cell receptor beta chain sequence. This sample is drawn from a study of cytomegalovirus exposure and HLA in healthy donors. Overall study context: A previous analysis identified 100 million or so unique TCR beta sequences derived from roughly 180 million T cells.

The PCR contained 60 Vbeta and 13 Jbeta primers. Some clones are missing from TCRdb's copy, which holds only in-frame ones; the method was immunoSEQ multiplex PCR. Found here are about 76,000 clones, over 65% of them singletons; the top ten hold 15% to 20%. CDR1 and CDR2 from the germline V gene are LNHDA and SQIVND (reference sequence). Trimming shortened V by 2 bases and J by 10 bases, and 15 bases separated the two germline ends. This CDR3 region has 15 residues. The clonotype originates from a woman between 40 and 55 years old in good health and CMV-seropositive. The rearrangement links TRBV19 to TRBJ1-6; D is uncertain. Sequences were obtained from PBMCs. CDR3 bases: TGTGCCAGTAGTATAAGGCGGGGAGCGAGATCACCCCTCCACTTT. Translated, it gives CASSIRRGARSPLHF.